This TCR beta chain was found in a study of blood T cell repertoires in COVID-19. The protocol was immunoSEQ multiplex PCR, while the TCRdb copy is restricted to in-frame clones and leaves out a portion. This sample carries some 140,000 clones, about four fifths of them seen once, and the ten largest clones take 25% to 30%. The sample comprised peripheral blood. This sequence was found in a woman aged 55-70 years with acute or convalescent COVID-19.

The CDR3 protein is CASSQDGGGILNTEAFF. As DNA, the CDR3 is TGTGCCAGCAGCCAAGATGGGGGAGGGATCCTGAACACTGAAGCTTTCTTT. The chain carries TRBV3-1 (or the pseudogene TRBV3-2) and TRBJ1-1; tentative D call: TRBD1 (5 bases). V was trimmed by 0 bases and J by 0 bases, leaving 14 bases between them. The CDR3 totals 17 residues. Germline-derived CDR1 and CDR2 are LGHDT and YNNKEL (reference sequence).